This TCR beta chain is from a study of OX40 agonist ivuxolimab in advanced cancers. Measured with immunoSEQ multiplex PCR; TCRdb has only the in-frame clones, and not every one. The table shows approximately 62,000 clones, with more than 85% occurring only once. This clone has more than one count but fewer than ten. Its antigen remains unidentified. Findings and caveats of the study: Both blood CD4+ and CD8+ T cells showed clonal growth by week 6 at 0.1 to 3.0 mg/kg. In CD8+ T cells, expanded clones were on average more numerous than in CD4+. The specificity for antigen of the expanded peripheral T cells was not determined. Clonal expansion in partial responders at 0.1-3.0 mg/kg ranked among the lowest.

The V end lost 1 base, the J end lost 1 base, and 13 bases lay between the germline ends. CDR3 length: 16 residues. Germline CDR1 and CDR2: SEHNR and FQNEAQ (reference sequence). Sequenced material: CD4+ or CD8+ T cells sorted from blood, taken in a trial of the OX40 agonist ivuxolimab. The chain employs TRBV7-9 and TRBJ1-2, with D possibly being TRBD1 (5 bases). The receptor's source is an adult with an advanced solid tumor such as melanoma, head and neck, liver or kidney cancer. CDR3 coding DNA: TGTGCCAGCAGCTTAGTCGCTTTACAGGATAACTATGGCTACACCTTC. Translation: CASSLVALQDNYGYTF.